This entry lists 17 T cell receptor beta chains sequenced from one sample in a study of T-cell memory formation after mild COVID-19. TCRdb reprocessed the 5' RACE reads with MiXCR, giving one entry per CDR3 protein. The sample has around 300,000 distinct CDR3 sequences; roughly a fifth are singletons. The specimen was PBMCs or a T cell subset sorted from them (not recorded which). The receptors stem from a man between 18 and 29 years old who had mild COVID-19 (a few samples of this study predate the infection). Cell type and time point are not known.

This clonotype was picked up a small number of times. The gene calls are TRBV27 and TRBJ2-1, with 12 nucleotides matching TRBD2. J gave up 7 bases and V 0 bases, and 1 base lay outside the gene matches. Germline values: CDR1 MNHEY, CDR2 SMNVEV (reference sequence). The CDR3 runs 15 residues. The CDR3 nucleotides are TGTGCCAGCAGTTTATCCCTAGCGGGGGGGAATGAGCAGTTCTTC. Protein: CASSLSLAGGNEQFF.

The chain is built from TRBV5-1 and TRBJ2-7, with no clear D. V was shortened by 0 bases and J by 0 bases, with 7 bases between the two germline ends. This CDR3 has 14 residues. Germline V CDR1 and CDR2: SGHRS, YFSETQ. CDR3 sequence reads: CASSLERVSYEQYF. DNA for the CDR3: TGCGCCAGCAGCTTGGAACGGGTCTCCTACGAGCAGTACTTC.

This clonotype was observed many times. The chain joins TRBV5-1 to TRBJ2-5; 8 bases agree with TRBD2. Germline V gives CDR1 SGHRS, CDR2 YFSETQ. The J segment lost 7 bases and the V segment lost 3 bases, leaving 5 bases of the junction unmatched. CDR3 length: 13 residues. The CDR3 sequence: CASSWTRGGTQYF. The CDR3 region has the DNA TGCGCCAGCAGCTGGACTCGGGGGGGGACCCAGTACTTC.

This clonotype was observed a few times. CDR3 in amino acids: CASSLRTSGGETQYF. CDR3 sequence (DNA): TGTGCCAGCAGTTTAAGGACTAGCGGGGGTGAGACCCAGTACTTC. The chain has TRBV12-3 or TRBV12-4 and TRBJ2-5; the match to TRBD2 covers 13 bases. After removal of 2 bases from V and 5 bases from J, the junction contained 2 bases not matched to a gene. The CDR3 consists of 15 residues.

This chain links TRBV9 with TRBJ2-2; D may be TRBD1 or TRBD2 (5 bases each). V was pared by 0 bases and J by 2 bases, with 8 bases between. The CDR3 is 15 amino acids. Germline V CDR1 and CDR2: SGDLS, YYNGEE. The CDR3 nucleotides read TGTGCCAGCAGCGTAGTAGGGGACAACACCGGGGAGCTGTTTTTT. It codes for CASSVVGDNTGELFF.

The genes are TRBV5-1 and TRBJ2-1; D not resolved. This CDR3 has 13 residues. The germline CDR1 and CDR2 sequences are SGHRS and YFSETQ. V was cut by 4 bases and J by 7 bases, with 12 bases left in between. The CDR3: CASSPASENEQFF. The DNA for the CDR3 is TGCGCCAGCAGCCCCGCCAGCGAAAATGAGCAGTTCTTC.

This clonotype was detected a few times. The chain uses TRBV29-1 and TRBJ2-5; 7 positions agree with TRBD1. Per the germline V gene, CDR1 is SQVTM and CDR2 is ANQGSEA. The J segment lost 4 bases and the V segment lost 3 bases, leaving 11 bases of the junction unmatched. This CDR3 spans 15 amino acids. CDR3 protein: CSVEPRQGPGETQYF. The CDR3 bases are TGCAGCGTTGAGCCTCGACAGGGACCGGGAGAGACCCAGTACTTC.

This clonotype was detected a few times. The chain has TRBV6-5 and TRBJ1-2; tentatively, D is TRBD1 (5 bases). The CDR3 contains 14 residues. The V end lost 0 bases, the J end lost 10 bases, and 15 bases lay between the germline ends. Germline V gives CDR1 MNHEY, CDR2 SVGAGI. The CDR3 DNA sequence: TGTGCCAGCAGTTACTCGCGAGACGGACACTTCTACACCTTC. Translating it yields CASSYSRDGHFYTF.

In DNA, the CDR3 is TGCGCCAGCAGCTTACGTGGGGGCCAGAACACCGGGGAGCTGTTTTTT. Protein sequence: CASSLRGGQNTGELFF. This chain joins TRBV5-1 and TRBJ2-2; possibly TRBD1 for D (6 bases). Trimming pared 2 bases from V and 1 base from J, leaving 12 bases between. This CDR3 contains 16 residues. Per the germline V gene, CDR1 is SGHRS and CDR2 is YFSETQ.

The chain combines TRBV6-5 with TRBJ1-2; 7 nucleotides agree with TRBD1. This CDR3 has 17 amino acids. The ends lost 6 bases at V and 2 bases at J; junction bases unmatched: 15. Germline V CDR1 and CDR2: MNHEY, SVGAGI. The CDR3 sequence is CASSLTYRDSENYGYTF. The CDR3 region has the DNA TGTGCCAGCAGCCTCACCTACCGGGACAGTGAAAACTATGGCTACACCTTC.

The chain couples TRBV20-1 to TRBJ2-3; D not resolved. V was shortened by 6 bases and J by 4 bases, with 17 bases between the two germline ends. Germline CDR1 and CDR2: DFQATT and SNEGSKA (reference sequence). This CDR3 is built from 14 residues. CDR3 in DNA: TGCAGTGCGCCACCCCCGAGCGTCTCAGATACGCAGTATTTT. It is translated as CSAPPPSVSDTQYF.

V usage is TRBV4-1 and J usage is TRBJ2-5, with D unresolved. The CDR3 length is 13 residues. Germline lookup yields CDR1 MGHRA and CDR2 YSYEKL. Deletions cut 0 bases from V and 4 bases from J, with 6 bases between. In DNA, the CDR3 is TGCGCCAGCAGCCAAGATGGCGTAGAGACCCAGTACTTC. This codes for CASSQDGVETQYF.

This clonotype was seen only a few times. V usage is TRBV3-1 and J usage is TRBJ2-1; tentative D call: TRBD2 (5 bases). V lost 2 bases and J 4 bases, leaving 6 bases between the germline ends. Germline V gene lookup returns CDR1 LGHDT and CDR2 YNNKEL (reference sequence). The CDR3 has 13 residues. CDR3 region: CASSQSGYNEQFF. The CDR3 DNA sequence: TGTGCCAGCAGCCAATCGGGATACAATGAGCAGTTCTTC.

This clonotype was seen repeatedly, ten times or more. The rearrangement uses TRBV20-1 and TRBJ2-3, with D maybe TRBD2 (5 bases). This CDR3 spans 15 amino acids. V lost 5 bases to trimming and J lost 0 bases, with 15 bases between them. In germline, CDR1 is DFQATT, CDR2 SNEGSKA (reference sequence). The CDR3 reads CSASPVATSTDTQYF. The CDR3 DNA sequence: TGCAGTGCTTCACCAGTAGCGACCAGCACAGATACGCAGTATTTT.

The genes are TRBV4-3 and TRBJ1-4; D might be TRBD1 (6 bases). The CDR3 totals 15 residues. Trimming stripped 1 base from V and 8 bases from J, with 14 bases between. Germline CDR1 reads LGHNA; CDR2 reads YSLEER. CDR3 sequence: CASSQGLQGWEKLFF. In DNA, the CDR3 is TGCGCCAGCAGCCAAGGACTCCAGGGGTGGGAAAAACTGTTTTTT.

This clonotype was recorded a few times. The chain couples TRBV7-2 to TRBJ2-2; TRBD1 matches 7 bases. J was trimmed by 7 bases and V by 5 bases; bases with no gene match: 19. Per germline, CDR1 SGHTA and CDR2 FQGNSA. The CDR3 covers 18 residues. The CDR3 DNA reads as TGTGCCAGCAGCATCCGGGGCCGGGACAGCGAGTTTGGCGGGGAGCTGTTTTTT. Its translation: CASSIRGRDSEFGGELFF.

The rearrangement joins TRBV5-1 to TRBJ2-5; D gene uncertain. Germline V gene sequence: CDR1 SGHRS, CDR2 YFSETQ. Deletions cut 2 bases from V and 5 bases from J, with 7 bases between. The CDR3 extends over 12 amino acids. CDR3 region: CASSFSMETQYF. The CDR3 DNA is TGCGCCAGCAGCTTCAGTATGGAGACCCAGTACTTC.